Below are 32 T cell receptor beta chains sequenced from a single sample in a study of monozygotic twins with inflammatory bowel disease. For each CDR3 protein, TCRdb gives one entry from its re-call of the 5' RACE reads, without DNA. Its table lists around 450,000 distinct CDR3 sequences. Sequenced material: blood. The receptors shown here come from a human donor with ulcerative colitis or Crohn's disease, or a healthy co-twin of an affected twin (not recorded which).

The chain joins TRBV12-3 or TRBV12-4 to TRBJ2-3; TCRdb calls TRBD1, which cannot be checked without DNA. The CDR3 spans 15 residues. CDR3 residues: CASSPRRGTTDTQYF.

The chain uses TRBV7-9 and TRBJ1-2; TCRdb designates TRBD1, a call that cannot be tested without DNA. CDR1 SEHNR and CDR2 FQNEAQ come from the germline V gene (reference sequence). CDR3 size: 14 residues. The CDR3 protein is CASSTGTGHYGYTF.

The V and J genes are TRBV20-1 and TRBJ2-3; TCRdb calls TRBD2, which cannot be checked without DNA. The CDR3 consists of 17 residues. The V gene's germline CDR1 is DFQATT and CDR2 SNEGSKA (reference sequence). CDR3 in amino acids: CSAKDHLDSYGIDTQYF.

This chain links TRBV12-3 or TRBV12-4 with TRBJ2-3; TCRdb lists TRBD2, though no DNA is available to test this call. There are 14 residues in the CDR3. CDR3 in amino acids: CASRRTSGTDTQYF.

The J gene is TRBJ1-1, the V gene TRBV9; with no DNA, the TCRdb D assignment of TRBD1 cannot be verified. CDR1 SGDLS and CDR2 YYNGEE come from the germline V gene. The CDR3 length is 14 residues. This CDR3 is CASSVDLRVTEAFF.

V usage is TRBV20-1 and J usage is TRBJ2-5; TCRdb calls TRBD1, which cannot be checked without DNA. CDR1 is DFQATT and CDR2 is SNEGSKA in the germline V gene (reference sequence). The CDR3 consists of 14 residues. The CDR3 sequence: CSAIGSGGKETQYF.

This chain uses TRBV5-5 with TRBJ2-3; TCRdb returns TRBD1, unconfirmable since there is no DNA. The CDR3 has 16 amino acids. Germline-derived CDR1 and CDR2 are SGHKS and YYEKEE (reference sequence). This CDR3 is CASSSPVGPTTDTQYF.

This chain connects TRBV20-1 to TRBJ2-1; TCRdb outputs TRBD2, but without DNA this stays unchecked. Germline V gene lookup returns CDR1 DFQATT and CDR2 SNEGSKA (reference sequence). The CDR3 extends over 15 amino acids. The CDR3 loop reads CSARDLSGRSNEQFF.

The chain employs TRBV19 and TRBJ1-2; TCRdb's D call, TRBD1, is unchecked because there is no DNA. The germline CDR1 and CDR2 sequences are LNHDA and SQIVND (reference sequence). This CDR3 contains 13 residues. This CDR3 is CASSRDIDYGYTF.

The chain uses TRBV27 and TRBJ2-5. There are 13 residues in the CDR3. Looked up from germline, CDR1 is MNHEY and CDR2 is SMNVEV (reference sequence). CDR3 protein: CASRGLDQETQYF.

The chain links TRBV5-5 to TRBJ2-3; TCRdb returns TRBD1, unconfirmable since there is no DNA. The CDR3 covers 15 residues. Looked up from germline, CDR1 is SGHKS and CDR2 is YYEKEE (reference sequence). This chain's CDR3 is CASSWGTGVGDTQYF. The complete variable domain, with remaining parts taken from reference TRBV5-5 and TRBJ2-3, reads DAGVTQSPTHLIKTRGQQVTLRCSPISGHKSVSWYQQVLGQGPQFIFQYYEKEERGRGNFPDRFSARQFPNYSSELNVNALLLGDSALYLCASSWGTGVGDTQYFGPGTRLTVL.

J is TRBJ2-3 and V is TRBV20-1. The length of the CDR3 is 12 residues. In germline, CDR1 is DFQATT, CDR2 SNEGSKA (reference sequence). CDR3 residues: CSAPSNTDTQYF.

This CDR3 reads CASSLGTSGEQYF. The rearrangement joins TRBV3-1 to TRBJ2-7; absent DNA, TCRdb's TRBD2 call cannot be checked. The CDR3 covers 13 residues. Per the germline V gene, CDR1 is LGHDT and CDR2 is YNNKEL (reference sequence).

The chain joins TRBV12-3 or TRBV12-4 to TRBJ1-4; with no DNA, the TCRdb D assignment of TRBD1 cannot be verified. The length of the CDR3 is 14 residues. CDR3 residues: CASSSDRGPEKLFF.

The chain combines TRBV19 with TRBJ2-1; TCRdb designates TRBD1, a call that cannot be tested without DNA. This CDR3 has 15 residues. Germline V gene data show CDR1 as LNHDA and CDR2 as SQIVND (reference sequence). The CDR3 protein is CASSTPGQGRNEQFF. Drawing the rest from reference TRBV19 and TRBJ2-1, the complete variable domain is DGGITQSPKYLFRKEGQNVTLSCEQNLNHDAMYWYRQDPGQGLRLIYYSQIVNDFQKGDIAEGYSVSREKKESFPLTVTSAQKNPTAFYLCASSTPGQGRNEQFFGPGTRLTVL.

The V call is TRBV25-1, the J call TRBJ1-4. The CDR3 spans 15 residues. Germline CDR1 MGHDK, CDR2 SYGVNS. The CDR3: CASSESNGFNEKLFF.

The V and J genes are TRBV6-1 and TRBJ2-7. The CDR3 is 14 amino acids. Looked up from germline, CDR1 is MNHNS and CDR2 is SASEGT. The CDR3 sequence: CASSDWRQPYEQYF.

The CDR3 reads CASSLRQSTSTDTQYF. J is TRBJ2-3 and V is TRBV5-1; TCRdb lists TRBD1, though no DNA is available to test this call. The CDR3 covers 16 residues. Germline assignment: CDR1 SGHRS and CDR2 YFSETQ. Full variable domain (missing parts from reference TRBV5-1 and TRBJ2-3): KAGVTQTPRYLIKTRGQQVTLSCSPISGHRSVSWYQQTPGQGLQFLFEYFSETQRNKGNFPGRFSGRQFSNSRSEMNVSTLELGDSALYLCASSLRQSTSTDTQYFGPGTRLTVL.

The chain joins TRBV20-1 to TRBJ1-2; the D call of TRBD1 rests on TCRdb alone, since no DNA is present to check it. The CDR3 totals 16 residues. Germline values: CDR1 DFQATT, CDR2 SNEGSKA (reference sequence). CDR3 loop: CSATKTGTGRVDGYTF.

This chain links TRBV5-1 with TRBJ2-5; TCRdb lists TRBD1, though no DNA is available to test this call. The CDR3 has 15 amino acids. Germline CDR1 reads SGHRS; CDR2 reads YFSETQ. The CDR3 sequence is CASSQRQGRGETQYF.

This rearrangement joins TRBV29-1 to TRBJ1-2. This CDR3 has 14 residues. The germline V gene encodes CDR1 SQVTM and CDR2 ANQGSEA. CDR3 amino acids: CSVESEGFSAGYTF.

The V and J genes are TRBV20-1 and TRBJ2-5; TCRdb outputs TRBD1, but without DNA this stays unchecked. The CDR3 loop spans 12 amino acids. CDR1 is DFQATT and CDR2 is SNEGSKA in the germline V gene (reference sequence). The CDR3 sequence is CSAPGIRETQYF.

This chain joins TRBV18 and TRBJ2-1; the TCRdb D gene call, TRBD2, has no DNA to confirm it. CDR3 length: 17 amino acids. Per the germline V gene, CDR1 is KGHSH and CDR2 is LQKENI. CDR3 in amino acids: CASSRLAGGPSYNEQFF.

The CDR3 protein is CASSQANRGTDTQYF. This chain uses TRBV14 with TRBJ2-3. CDR1 is SGHDN, CDR2 FVKESK, per germline. The CDR3 length is 15 residues.

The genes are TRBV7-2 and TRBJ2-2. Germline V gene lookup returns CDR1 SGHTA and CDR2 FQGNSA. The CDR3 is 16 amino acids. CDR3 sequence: CASSSPGTEKSGELFF.

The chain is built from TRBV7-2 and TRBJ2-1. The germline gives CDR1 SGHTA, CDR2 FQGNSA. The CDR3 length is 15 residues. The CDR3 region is CASSLAQIQDNEQFF. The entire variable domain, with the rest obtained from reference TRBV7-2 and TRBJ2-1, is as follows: GAGVSQSPSNKVTEKGKDVELRCDPISGHTALYWYRQSLGQGLEFLIYFQGNSAPDKSGLPSDRFSAERTGGSVSTLTIQRTQQEDSAVYLCASSLAQIQDNEQFFGPGTRLTVL.

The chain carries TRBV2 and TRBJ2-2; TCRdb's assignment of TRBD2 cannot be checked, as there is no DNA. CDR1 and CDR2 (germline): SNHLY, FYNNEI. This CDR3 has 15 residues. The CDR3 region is CASSPGGLRTGELFF.

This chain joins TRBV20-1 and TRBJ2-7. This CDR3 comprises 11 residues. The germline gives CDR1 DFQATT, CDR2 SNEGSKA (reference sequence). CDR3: CSAMGIGEQYF.

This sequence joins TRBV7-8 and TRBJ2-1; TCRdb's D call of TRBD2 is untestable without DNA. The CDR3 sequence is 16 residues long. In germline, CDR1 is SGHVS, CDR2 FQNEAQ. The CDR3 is CASSLLSRGIYNEQFF.

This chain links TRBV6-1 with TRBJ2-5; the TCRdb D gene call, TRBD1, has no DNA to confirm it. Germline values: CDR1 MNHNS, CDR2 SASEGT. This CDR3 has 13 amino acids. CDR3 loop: CASSQGLKETQYF.

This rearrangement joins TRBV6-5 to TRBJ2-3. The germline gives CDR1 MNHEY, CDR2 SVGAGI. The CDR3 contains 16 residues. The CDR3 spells CASSYSATTNTDTQYF.

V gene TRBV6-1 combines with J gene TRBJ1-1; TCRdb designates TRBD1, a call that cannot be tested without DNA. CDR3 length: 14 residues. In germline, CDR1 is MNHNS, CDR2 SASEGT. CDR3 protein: CASTIQGAGTEAFF.